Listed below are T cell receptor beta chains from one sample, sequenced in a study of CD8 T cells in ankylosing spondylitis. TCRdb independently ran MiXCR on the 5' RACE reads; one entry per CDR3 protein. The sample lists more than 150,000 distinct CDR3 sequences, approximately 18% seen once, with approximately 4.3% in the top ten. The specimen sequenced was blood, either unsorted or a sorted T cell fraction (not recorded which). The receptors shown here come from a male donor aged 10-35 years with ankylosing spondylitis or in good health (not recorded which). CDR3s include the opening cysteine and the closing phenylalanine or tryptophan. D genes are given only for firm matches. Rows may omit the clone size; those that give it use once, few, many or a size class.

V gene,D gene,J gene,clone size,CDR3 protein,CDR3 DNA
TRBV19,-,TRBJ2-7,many,CASSWRTGSSYEQYF,TGTGCCAGTAGTTGGAGGACGGGGAGCTCCTACGAGCAGTACTTC
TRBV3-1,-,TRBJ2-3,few,CASSQGTITDTQYF,TGTGCCAGCAGCCAAGGGACTATCACAGATACGCAGTATTTT
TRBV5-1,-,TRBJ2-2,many,CASSLQIGPTGELFF,TGCGCCAGCAGCTTGCAGATTGGCCCCACCGGGGAGCTGTTTTTT
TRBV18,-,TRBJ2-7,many,CASSPPGRNTVDEQYF,TGTGCCAGCTCACCACCTGGTAGGAACACGGTTGACGAGCAGTACTTC
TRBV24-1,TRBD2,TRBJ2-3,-,CATSDVAGGPPDTQYF,TGTGCCACCAGTGACGTAGCGGGAGGGCCGCCAGATACGCAGTATTTT
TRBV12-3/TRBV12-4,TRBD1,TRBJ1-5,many,CASSTGTGIQPQHF,TGTGCCAGCAGTACTGGGACAGGGATCCAGCCCCAGCATTTT
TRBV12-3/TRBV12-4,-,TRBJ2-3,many,CASSLAGDTQYF,TGTGCCAGCAGCTTAGCAGGCGATACGCAGTATTTT
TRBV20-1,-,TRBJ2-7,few,CSARDPGTGYEQYF,TGCAGTGCTAGAGATCCGGGAACCGGCTACGAGCAGTACTTC
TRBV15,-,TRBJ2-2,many,CATSTSGVRTGELFF,TGTGCCACCAGCACCTCGGGAGTACGAACCGGGGAGCTGTTTTTT
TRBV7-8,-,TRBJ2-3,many,CASSLGQVTDTQYF,TGTGCCAGCAGCTTAGGACAGGTCACAGATACGCAGTATTTT
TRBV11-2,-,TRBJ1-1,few,CASFGGNTEAFF,TGTGCCAGCTTCGGGGGAAACACTGAAGCTTTCTTT
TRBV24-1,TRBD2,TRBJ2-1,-,CATSDPPTSGKRDHSYNEQFF,TGTGCCACCAGTGATCCCCCGACTAGCGGGAAACGTGACCACTCCTACAATGAGCAGTTCTTC
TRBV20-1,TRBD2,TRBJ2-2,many,CSARVGGSGTGELFF,TGCAGTGCTAGAGTTGGCGGGAGTGGCACCGGGGAGCTGTTTTTT
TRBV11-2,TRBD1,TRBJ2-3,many,CASRDGQGARGTQYF,TGTGCCAGCAGAGACGGACAGGGGGCACGAGGTACGCAGTATTTT
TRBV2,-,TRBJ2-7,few,CASIAGRPYEQYF,TGTGCCAGCATTGCAGGGCGTCCATACGAGCAGTACTTC
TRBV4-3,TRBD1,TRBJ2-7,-,CASSQGVPGQGAEEQYF,TGCGCCAGCAGCCAAGGCGTGCCGGGACAGGGGGCAGAGGAGCAGTACTTC
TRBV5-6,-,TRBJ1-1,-,CASSFGQTEAFF,TGTGCCAGCAGCTTTGGACAGACTGAAGCTTTCTTT
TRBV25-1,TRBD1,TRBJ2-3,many,CASSSTGARTDTQYF,TGTGCCAGCAGTAGTACAGGGGCGCGCACAGATACGCAGTATTTT
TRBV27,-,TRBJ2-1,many,CASSLLQANGGNEQFF,TGTGCCAGCAGTTTGCTACAGGCTAACGGCGGCAATGAGCAGTTCTTC
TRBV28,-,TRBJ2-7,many,CASTVSGGSYEQYF,TGTGCCAGCACCGTCTCCGGGGGCTCCTACGAGCAGTACTTC
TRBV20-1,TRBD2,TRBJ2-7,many,CSARGPPAGAGEQYF,TGCAGTGCTAGAGGACCCCCAGCGGGAGCCGGGGAGCAGTACTTC